This is a list of T cell receptor beta chains from one sample in a study of human T cells and chemical hapten exposure. MiXCR was run by TCRdb on the RACE reads, yielding one entry per CDR3 protein. The sample has some 170,000 distinct CDR3 sequences, around a quarter seen once. This material consisted of whole blood, taken in connection with sensitization to the hapten diphenylcyclopropenone (DPC). The source is a woman younger than 30 with alopecia areata. Some clones in this sample may be carry-over from other donors' samples. Each CDR3 is given with its conserved first and last residue. D genes are given only for firm matches. A row's size may be missing; if present it is once, few, many or a size class.

d_call	v_call	j_call	clone_size	cdr3_nt	cdr3_aa
.	TRBV11-1	TRBJ2-2	once	TGTGCCAGCAGCTTGTCTAGGTTCGGGGAGCTGTTTTTT	CASSLSRFGELFF
TRBD2	TRBV7-2	TRBJ2-2	.	TGTGCCAGCAGCGGGCGGGGGGGACAAAACACCGGGGAGCTGTTTTTT	CASSGRGGQNTGELFF
.	TRBV20-1	TRBJ1-2	few	TGCAGTGCTGGGATGGACTATGGCTACACCTTC	CSAGMDYGYTF
.	TRBV7-9	TRBJ1-1	few	TGTGCCAGCAGCTTCCCAGCTGGTAGAAACACTGAAGCTTTCTTT	CASSFPAGRNTEAFF
.	TRBV7-8	TRBJ2-7	few	TGTGCCAGCAGCTTATCCGCTCTCAACGAGCAGTACTTC	CASSLSALNEQYF
.	TRBV11-1	TRBJ2-1	.	TGTGCCAGCAGCCCGAGTAGGGCTAGCCGTTACAATGAGCAGTTCTTC	CASSPSRASRYNEQFF
.	TRBV30	TRBJ1-2	.	TGTGCCTGGAGCACCTATCAGGGATATGGCTACACCTTC	CAWSTYQGYGYTF
.	TRBV4-3	TRBJ1-2	.	TGCGCCAGCAGCCAAATAGGGGCGAACTATGGCTACACCTTC	CASSQIGANYGYTF
.	TRBV6-2/TRBV6-3	TRBJ1-2	.	TGTGCCAGCAGTTACTCGGCGCTGGGCTACACCTTC	CASSYSALGYTF
.	TRBV6-5	TRBJ1-1	.	TGTGCCAGCAGCTTCCCAGGGGCGAACACTGAAGCTTTCTTT	CASSFPGANTEAFF
.	TRBV7-9	TRBJ2-1	few	TGTGCCAGCAGCTTGTACTCCCACGAGCAGTTCTTC	CASSLYSHEQFF
.	TRBV12-5	TRBJ2-5	few	TGTGCTAGTGGTTTATGGGGGCCCGGAGAGACCCAGTACTTC	CASGLWGPGETQYF
TRBD2	TRBV4-1	TRBJ2-3	.	TGCGCCAGCAGCCACGGGGGGGCTAGCGGGGAGATCACAGATACGCAGTATTTT	CASSHGGASGEITDTQYF
TRBD1	TRBV5-1	TRBJ1-3	.	TGCGCCAGCAGCTTGGAAGCGGCCGGGACAGGGAGCTCTGGAAACACCATATATTTT	CASSLEAAGTGSSGNTIYF
.	TRBV20-1	TRBJ2-7	.	TGCAGTGCTTTGCCCGGACGCCCAATTGCCCACGAGCAGTACTTC	CSALPGRPIAHEQYF
.	TRBV5-1	TRBJ1-1	.	TGCGCCAGCACATGGGGCAGAAAGGACACTGAAGCTTTCTTT	CASTWGRKDTEAFF
TRBD2	TRBV7-2	TRBJ2-7	.	TGTGCCAGCAGCCCTGAGCAACTTAGCGGGAGGTACTTC	CASSPEQLSGRYF
.	TRBV4-3	TRBJ1-5	once	TGCGCCAGCAGCCGGCGCAGGGGTTGCCTCAGCAATCAGCCCCAGCATTTT	CASSRRRGCLSNQPQHF
.	TRBV29-1	TRBJ1-1	.	TGCAGCGTTGCGGGGGCTGATGAAGCTTTCTTT	CSVAGADEAFF
.	TRBV6-1	TRBJ1-2	.	TGTGCCAGCAGTGAAGTGGGCAACTATGGCTACACCTTC	CASSEVGNYGYTF
TRBD1	TRBV25-1	TRBJ2-2	few	TGTGCCAGCAGTCCCCCCGAGGGGGCGGGCGGGGAGCTGTTTTTT	CASSPPEGAGGELFF
TRBD2	TRBV4-2	TRBJ2-1	few	TGTGCCAGCAGCCAAGATGGGACTAGCGAAAACAATGAGCAGTTCTTC	CASSQDGTSENNEQFF
TRBD1	TRBV4-1	TRBJ1-1	few	TGCGCCAGCAGCCAAGATCGGGGGACAGGTTCTCCACTAGAAGCTTTCTTT	CASSQDRGTGSPLEAFF
.	TRBV24-1	TRBJ2-7	.	TGTGCCACCAGTGCCGGGGACTGGGAGGCCTACGAGCAGTACTTC	CATSAGDWEAYEQYF
.	TRBV6-2/TRBV6-3	TRBJ2-7	few	TGTGCCAGCAGACACCCGGGCGAGCAGTACTTC	CASRHPGEQYF
.	TRBV7-2	TRBJ2-5	many	TGTGCCAGCAGCTTAGTCTGGGTACAGGGAAGGACCCAGTACTTC	CASSLVWVQGRTQYF
.	TRBV4-3	TRBJ1-4	.	TGCGCCAGCAGCCAACTGCCCAGGGCAACTAATGAAAAACTGTTTTTT	CASSQLPRATNEKLFF
TRBD1	TRBV10-3	TRBJ2-5	few	TGTGCCATCAGCGGACAGGAAGAGACCCAGTACTTC	CAISGQEETQYF
.	TRBV10-3	TRBJ1-2	.	TGTGCCATCAGTGACGGGGGGGCGGATAACTATGGCTACACCTTC	CAISDGGADNYGYTF
.	TRBV7-9	TRBJ2-1	few	TGTGCCAGCAGCTTAGGGCCCCCTGAGCAGTTCTTC	CASSLGPPEQFF
.	TRBV29-1	TRBJ2-3	.	TGCAGCGTTCGAGGGGAGAGGAGCACAGATACGCAGTATTTT	CSVRGERSTDTQYF
.	TRBV2	TRBJ2-3	.	TGTGCCAGCAGTGGGGCGCCAGATACGCAGTATTTT	CASSGAPDTQYF
TRBD2	TRBV29-1	TRBJ2-1	.	TGCAGCGTTGCCCCACGTGCGGGAGGGGAAAATGAGCAGTTCTTC	CSVAPRAGGENEQFF
.	TRBV9	TRBJ2-1	.	TGTGCCAGCAGCGTAGCGGATGAGCAGTTCTTC	CASSVADEQFF
.	TRBV12-3/TRBV12-4	TRBJ2-1	many	TGTGCCAGCCAAACCGTGGGGAATGAGCAGTTCTTC	CASQTVGNEQFF
.	TRBV20-1	TRBJ2-5	.	TGCAGCGCCAGTCGACGGGGCAGGGAGACCCAGTACTTC	CSASRRGRETQYF
.	TRBV20-1	TRBJ2-5	.	TGCAGTGCTAGGGGTCAAGAGACCCAGTACTTC	CSARGQETQYF
.	TRBV4-2	TRBJ2-5	few	TGTGCCAGCAGCCAGGAACAAGAGACCCAGTACTTC	CASSQEQETQYF
.	TRBV7-9	TRBJ1-4	once	TGTGCCAGCAGCTTCGATGGAAGGCCTAATGAAAAACTGTTTTTT	CASSFDGRPNEKLFF
TRBD1	TRBV29-1	TRBJ2-7	.	TGCAGCGTTGCCACCCAGGGGGCCGAGCAGTACTTC	CSVATQGAEQYF
.	TRBV5-3	TRBJ1-5	.	TGTGCCAGAAGCTTGAGGGGTCAACTCTATCAGCCCCAGCATTTT	CARSLRGQLYQPQHF
.	TRBV3-1	TRBJ1-4	.	TGTGCCAGCAGCCAAAAAGGGGGACCTGTTGGAAAACTGTTTTTT	CASSQKGGPVGKLFF
TRBD1	TRBV25-1	TRBJ1-2	.	TGTGCCAGCAGTGCCTCCGGGGACAGGGGTGATACCTTC	CASSASGDRGDTF
TRBD1	TRBV10-2	TRBJ1-1	few	TGCGCCAGCAGCGGACAGGCTATGAGGACTGAAGCTTTCTTT	CASSGQAMRTEAFF
.	TRBV20-1	TRBJ2-5	.	TGCAGTGCTGCTATCCTAGGCGAGACCCAGTACTTC	CSAAILGETQYF
.	TRBV3-1	TRBJ2-1	few	TGTGCCAGCAGCCAAGTCCAGGGGACCTACAATGAGCAGTTCTTC	CASSQVQGTYNEQFF
.	TRBV27	TRBJ2-2	few	TGTGCCAGCGGTCGTGGGGAGCTGTTTTTT	CASGRGELFF